One and the same sample provided the 5 T cell receptor beta chains below, sequenced in a study of blood T cell repertoires in COVID-19. The repertoire was sequenced with immunoSEQ multiplex PCR; TCRdb's copy has only in-frame clones and lacks some. In the table there are some 160,000 clones, approximately 88% of which are singletons. Sequencing input: PBMCs or T cells enriched from blood (not recorded which). The receptors stem from a woman aged 50 to 60 who had recovered from COVID-19.

The chain couples TRBV9 to TRBJ2-1, with D possibly matching TRBD1 (5 bases). Germline CDR1 reads SGDLS; CDR2 reads YYNGEE. V was shortened by 0 bases and J by 8 bases, with 12 bases between the two germline ends. The CDR3 runs 14 residues. The CDR3 loop reads CASSVAGSKDEQFF. Written as DNA, the CDR3 is TGTGCCAGCAGCGTAGCAGGGTCTAAAGATGAGCAGTTCTTC.

The chain joins TRBV5-1 to TRBJ2-5, with D hard to call. Germline lookup yields CDR1 SGHRS and CDR2 YFSETQ. The CDR3 covers 11 residues. V lost 6 bases, J lost 3 bases, and 6 bases lay in between. The CDR3 DNA is TGCGCCAGCACCCTAAAAGAGACCCAGTACTTC. Translating it yields CASTLKETQYF.

The chain combines TRBV15 with TRBJ2-1; 7 nucleotides line up with TRBD2. CDR1 and CDR2 (germline): LNHNV, YYDKDF (reference sequence). This CDR3 comprises 15 residues. J lost 2 bases, V lost 3 bases, and 4 bases had no gene match. CDR3 region: CATSRRGMTYNEQFF. The CDR3 bases are TGTGCCACCAGCAGGCGGGGGATGACCTACAATGAGCAGTTCTTC.

The rearrangement links TRBV7-9 to TRBJ1-2; tentatively, D is TRBD1 (6 bases). The germline V gene has CDR1 SEHNR and CDR2 FQNEAQ (reference sequence). V lost 7 bases, J lost 4 bases, and 16 bases lay in between. The CDR3 is 14 residues long. This CDR3 is CASTEQGQSYGYTF. CDR3 sequence (DNA): TGTGCCAGCACCGAACAGGGCCAAAGCTATGGCTACACCTTC.

V gene TRBV5-1 combines with J gene TRBJ1-1, with D possibly matching TRBD1 (6 bases). Trimming cost V 7 bases and J 3 bases, with 13 bases left between them. This CDR3 region has 13 residues. Germline-derived CDR1 and CDR2 are SGHRS and YFSETQ. In DNA form, the CDR3 reads TGCGCCAGCCAACAGGGTTGGGACACTGAAGCTTTCTTT. Its protein product is CASQQGWDTEAFF. Combining the CDR3 with reference TRBV5-1 and TRBJ1-1 gives the whole variable domain KAGVTQTPRYLIKTRGQQVTLSCSPISGHRSVSWYQQTPGQGLQFLFEYFSETQRNKGNFPGRFSGRQFSNSRSEMNVSTLELGDSALYLCASQQGWDTEAFFGQGTRLTVV.